Each of the 14 T cell receptor beta chains below was sequenced from the same sample in a study of T cells in localized non-small cell lung cancer. The table came from immunoSEQ multiplex PCR; TCRdb's copy has only in-frame clones and leaves some out. The repertoire holds fewer than 30,000 clones, roughly 90% seen once, with less than 7% in the top ten. The starting material was PBMCs, obtained before any cancer treatment. The receptors here all came from a man between 40 and 70 years old with stage II lung adenocarcinoma.

The chain couples TRBV6-1 to TRBJ1-1; D unresolved. The CDR3 runs 11 residues. V was shortened by 5 bases and J by 5 bases, with 6 bases between the two germline ends. CDR1 and CDR2 from the germline V gene are MNHNS and SASEGT. The CDR3 region is CASSPFTEAFF. The CDR3 DNA follows: TGTGCCAGCAGTCCCTTTACTGAAGCTTTCTTT.

This chain links TRBV10-3 with TRBJ2-1, with D possibly matching TRBD2 (6 bases). Germline lookup yields CDR1 ENHRY and CDR2 SYGVKD. The CDR3 has 13 amino acids. Trimming cost V 4 bases and J 9 bases, with 13 bases left between them. In nucleotides, the CDR3 is TGTGCCATCAGTGGGGACTTGCGCGGTGAGCAGTTCTTC. The encoded protein is CAISGDLRGEQFF.

The chain has TRBV11-2 and TRBJ2-5; 8 bases align to TRBD2. The CDR3 loop spans 13 amino acids. With 7 bases clipped from V and 5 bases from J, the junction kept 6 bases outside the gene matches. Per the germline V gene, CDR1 is SGHAT and CDR2 is FQNNGV. The CDR3 DNA reads TGTGCCAGCACCCCCGGGGGGGCTGAGACCCAGTACTTC. Translated, it gives CASTPGGAETQYF.

In regard to this clone: Other DNA sequences from this sample encode an identical CDR3 as well. The CDR3 sequence is CASSVTGGSGNTIYF. The CDR3 nucleotides are TGTGCCAGCAGCGTTACGGGGGGCTCTGGAAACACCATATATTTT. This rearrangement joins TRBV9 to TRBJ1-3, with D possibly being TRBD1 (5 bases). The germline V and J ends were trimmed by 2 bases and 0 bases, with 9 bases remaining between them. Germline V lookup: CDR1 SGDLS, CDR2 YYNGEE. The CDR3 is 15 amino acids. The full variable domain, its missing parts supplied by reference TRBV9 and TRBJ1-3, is DSGVTQTPKHLITATGQRVTLRCSPRSGDLSVYWYQQSLDQGLQFLIQYYNGEERAKGNILERFSAQQFPDLHSELNLSSLELGDSALYFCASSVTGGSGNTIYFGEGSWLTVV.

CDR3 sequence: CASSNRGKTEAFF. The CDR3, as DNA: TGTGCCAGCTCTAACAGGGGGAAAACCGAAGCTTTCTTT. The rearrangement joins TRBV6-6 to TRBJ1-1; 8 positions agree with TRBD1. CDR3 length equals 13 residues. CDR1 and CDR2 (germline): MNHNY, SVGAGI (reference sequence). Germline trimming cut 8 bases from V and 8 bases from J; bases unmatched to any gene: 10.

The chain links TRBV5-8 to TRBJ1-6; D perhaps matches TRBD1 (5 bases). Trimming cost V 4 bases and J 0 bases, with 11 bases left between them. The length of the CDR3 is 16 residues. Germline V gene data show CDR1 as SGHTS and CDR2 as YDEGEE. CDR3 sequence (DNA): TGTGCCAGCAGCCTTGGGGGTAGCTCCTATAATTCACCCCTCCACTTT. This codes for CASSLGGSSYNSPLHF. The entire variable domain, with the rest obtained from reference TRBV5-8 and TRBJ1-6, is as follows: EAGVTQSPTHLIKTRGQQATLRCSPISGHTSVYWYQQALGLGLQFLLWYDEGEERNRGNFPPRFSGRQFPNYSSELNVNALELEDSALYLCASSLGGSSYNSPLHFGNGTRLTVT.

The V and J genes are TRBV5-1 and TRBJ2-1; 8 positions agree with TRBD1. The CDR3 length is 14 residues. Losses at the gene ends were 4 bases for V and 3 bases for J; bases not matched to a gene: 3. Germline V lookup: CDR1 SGHRS, CDR2 YFSETQ. The CDR3 here is CASSVQGDYNEQFF. Here the CDR3 DNA reads TGCGCCAGCAGCGTACAGGGGGACTACAATGAGCAGTTCTTC.

The genes are TRBV10-2 and TRBJ2-7; 9 nucleotides match TRBD2. Germline V gene lookup returns CDR1 WSHSY and CDR2 SAAADI. V was pared by 8 bases and J by 3 bases, with 5 bases of the junction left unmatched. There are 13 residues in the CDR3. As DNA, the CDR3 is TGCGCCAGCTCCAGCGGGAGGCTCTACGAGCAGTACTTC. Translated, it gives CASSSGRLYEQYF.

V usage is TRBV5-4 and J usage is TRBJ1-1; 7 bases match TRBD1. The germline CDR1 and CDR2 sequences are SGHNT and YYREEE (reference sequence). J was trimmed by 5 bases and V by 4 bases; bases with no gene match: 11. The CDR3 has 15 amino acids. CDR3 loop: CASSLSRDRDTEAFF. CDR3 bases: TGTGCCAGCAGCCTGTCAAGAGACAGGGATACTGAAGCTTTCTTT.

The CDR3: CASRGPHPGVEKLFF. The CDR3 DNA follows: TGTGCCTCACGGGGCCCTCACCCGGGAGTGGAAAAACTGTTTTTT. V and J are TRBV11-2 and TRBJ1-4, with D maybe TRBD1 (5 bases). The CDR3 length is 15 residues. Trimming cost V 11 bases and J 8 bases, with 24 bases left between them. CDR1 is SGHAT, CDR2 FQNNGV, per germline.

The rearrangement joins TRBV30 to TRBJ2-2, with D uncertain. The V gene lost 4 bases and the J gene lost 6 bases, with 6 bases spanning the gap. The CDR3 consists of 11 residues. Germline V gives CDR1 GTSNPN, CDR2 SVGIG (reference sequence). CDR3 nucleotides: TGTGCCTGGACGTTGGCCGGGGAGCTGTTTTTT. Protein: CAWTLAGELFF.

The chain carries TRBV15 and TRBJ1-5, with unresolved D. Trimming left V 0 bases short and J 8 bases short, with 14 bases between. The germline V gene has CDR1 LNHNV and CDR2 YYDKDF (reference sequence). The CDR3 consists of 15 residues. For the CDR3, the DNA is TGTGCCACCAGCAGAGATCTTTTGGGCGGGGAGCCCCAGCATTTT. Its protein is CATSRDLLGGEPQHF.

V gene TRBV27 combines with J gene TRBJ2-1; D perhaps matches TRBD2 (5 bases). Between the trimmed V and J ends, which lost 3 bases and 5 bases, there was a span of 8 bases. Germline V CDR1 and CDR2: MNHEY, SMNVEV (reference sequence). The CDR3 has 13 residues. In DNA, the CDR3 is TGTGCCAGCAGTTTTAACGGGAACAATGAGCAGTTCTTC. It codes for CASSFNGNNEQFF.

CDR3: CASSDLVGTDTQYF. The CDR3, as DNA: TGCGCCAGCAGTGATTTGGTCGGAACAGATACGCAGTATTTT. V and J are TRBV10-1 and TRBJ2-3; D not certain. V dropped 3 bases and J dropped 3 bases, with 10 bases sitting between them. Germline V gives CDR1 WNHNN, CDR2 SYGVQD (reference sequence). This CDR3 is built from 14 residues.